This entry concerns a single T cell receptor beta chain. A much larger clone sits a single nucleotide away, making a read error possible. Per germline, CDR1 MDHEN and CDR2 SYDVKM. CDR3 length: 14 amino acids. Losses at the gene ends were 8 bases for V and 4 bases for J; bases not matched to a gene: 9. TCRdb itself ran the RT-PCR reads through MiXCR, one entry per CDR3 protein. The repertoire holds about 680,000 distinct CDR3 sequences, about 14% seen once, with roughly 3.9% in the top ten. The sequencing sample was made of memory CD4+ T cells from blood. The chain is built from TRBV28 and TRBJ2-7; 9 positions agree with TRBD1. This TCR came from a female donor in good health, serving as a healthy control. The CDR3 here is CASGLQGATYEQYF. Written as DNA, the CDR3 is TGTGCCAGCGGGTTACAGGGGGCGACGTACGAGCAGTACTTC. The entire variable domain, with the rest obtained from reference TRBV28 and TRBJ2-7, is as follows: DVKVTQSSRYLVKRTGEKVFLECVQDMDHENMFWYRQDPGLGLRLIYFSYDVKMKEKGDIPEGYSVSREKKERFSLILESASTNQTSMYLCASGLQGATYEQYFGPGTRLTVT.